One and the same sample provided the 21 T cell receptor beta chains below, sequenced in a study of T cells in localized non-small cell lung cancer. Produced via immunoSEQ multiplex PCR; TCRdb's table is partial and in-frame only. The table includes around 16,000 clones, around 91% detected once. The sequencing used peripheral blood, collected before any cancer treatment. These receptors were collected from an older female donor with stage III squamous cell lung carcinoma.

The chain links TRBV5-5 to TRBJ1-2; a weak D match, TRBD1 (6 bases). With 0 bases removed from V and 4 bases from J, the gap between germline ends came to 10 bases. Per germline, CDR1 SGHKS and CDR2 YYEKEE (reference sequence). CDR3 length: 14 residues. The chain's CDR3 is CASSLVRGLYGYTF. The CDR3 coding sequence is TGTGCCAGCAGCTTGGTTCGGGGGCTCTATGGCTACACCTTC.

The V call is TRBV30, the J call TRBJ2-1; 14 bases fit TRBD2. The CDR3 is made up of 15 amino acids. Germline CDR1 GTSNPN, CDR2 SVGIG (reference sequence). The ends lost 4 bases at V and 3 bases at J; junction bases unmatched: 2. CDR3 in amino acids: CAWIGTSGGYNEQFF. Written as DNA, the CDR3 is TGTGCCTGGATCGGGACTAGCGGGGGCTACAATGAGCAGTTCTTC.

The genes are TRBV6-5 and TRBJ2-7; 8 nucleotides line up with TRBD1. There are 15 residues in the CDR3. J gave up 3 bases and V 7 bases, and 11 bases lay outside the gene matches. CDR1 MNHEY and CDR2 SVGAGI come from the germline V gene. This CDR3 is CASTKGQGQSYEQYF. In nucleotides, the CDR3 is TGTGCCAGCACCAAAGGACAGGGTCAAAGCTACGAGCAGTACTTC.

The chain links TRBV5-8 to TRBJ1-2; TRBD1 is a possible D gene (5 bases). CDR1 is SGHTS and CDR2 is YDEGEE in the germline V gene. The CDR3 length is 15 residues. V dropped 0 bases and J dropped 6 bases, with 15 bases sitting between them. The CDR3 spells CASSLASRVEHGYTF. Here the CDR3 DNA reads TGTGCCAGCAGCTTGGCGTCCAGGGTAGAACATGGCTACACCTTC.

The rearrangement joins TRBV5-6 to TRBJ1-3; no definite D call. CDR3 length: 16 amino acids. Germline values: CDR1 SGHDT, CDR2 YYEEEE. V lost 0 bases and J 0 bases, leaving 10 bases between the germline ends. The CDR3 region has the DNA TGTGCCAGCAGCTTGGACAGCCAGTACTCTGGAAACACCATATATTTT. Encoded protein: CASSLDSQYSGNTIYF. Full variable domain (missing parts from reference TRBV5-6 and TRBJ1-3): DAGVTQSPTHLIKTRGQQVTLRCSPKSGHDTVSWYQQALGQGPQFIFQYYEEEERQRGNFPDRFSGHQFPNYSSELNVNALLLGDSALYLCASSLDSQYSGNTIYFGEGSWLTVV.

The rearrangement uses TRBV27 and TRBJ2-1; 10 bases agree with TRBD2. V shed 6 bases and J 7 bases; nucleotides not matched to a gene: 6. The CDR3 is made up of 14 amino acids. Germline V gives CDR1 MNHEY, CDR2 SMNVEV (reference sequence). CDR3 DNA sequence: TGTGCCAGCAGGGGAAGCGGGAGGGCAAATGAGCAGTTCTTC. Residues: CASRGSGRANEQFF.

The rearrangement joins TRBV10-2 to TRBJ2-1; 7 bases align to TRBD2. Trimming at V came to 8 bases and at J to 10 bases, leaving 11 bases not matched to a gene. CDR3 size: 13 residues. Germline V gives CDR1 WSHSY, CDR2 SAAADI. The chain's CDR3 is CASSGGSSAEQFF. The CDR3 nucleotides read TGCGCCAGCTCGGGCGGGAGTTCAGCCGAGCAGTTCTTC.

This clone turned up a few times. V gene TRBV16 combines with J gene TRBJ1-5; D may be TRBD1 (5 bases). The germline V gene encodes CDR1 KGHSY and CDR2 FQNENV. Trimming pared 2 bases from V and 1 base from J, leaving 9 bases between. The CDR3 has 15 amino acids. The CDR3 region has the DNA TGTGCCAGCAGCCAAGAGTGGGGGAGCAATCAGCCCCAGCATTTT. Protein product: CASSQEWGSNQPQHF. The entire variable domain, with the rest obtained from reference TRBV16 and TRBJ1-5, is as follows: GEEVAQTPKHLVRGEGQKAKLYCAPIKGHSYVFWYQQVLKNEFKFLISFQNENVFDETGMPKERFSAKCLPNSPCSLEIQATKLEDSAVYFCASSQEWGSNQPQHFGDGTRLSIL.

V gene TRBV5-1 combines with J gene TRBJ1-1; the D gene is possibly TRBD1 (5 bases). This CDR3 has 14 residues. Trimming removed 1 base from V and 1 base from J, with 8 bases in between. Germline lookup yields CDR1 SGHRS and CDR2 YFSETQ. In DNA form, the CDR3 reads TGCGCCAGCAGCTTGCGCCAGGGGAACACTGAAGCTTTCTTT. It translates to CASSLRQGNTEAFF.

The chain joins TRBV28 to TRBJ2-7; 9 bases match TRBD1. The V gene end was trimmed by 8 bases and the J gene end by 5 bases; junction bases not matched to a gene: 13. CDR1 MDHEN and CDR2 SYDVKM come from the germline V gene. This CDR3 region has 15 residues. The CDR3 DNA sequence: TGTGCCAGCCAAGCCCCCGACAGGGGGTGGGACGAGCAGTACTTC. Protein product: CASQAPDRGWDEQYF.

The gene calls are TRBV7-3 and TRBJ2-2; 10 nucleotides line up with TRBD1. J lost 5 bases, V lost 0 bases, and 9 bases had no gene match. Germline CDR1 reads SGHTA; CDR2 reads FQGTGA. CDR3 length: 18 amino acids. For the CDR3, the DNA is TGTGCCAGCAGCTTAACGCCGGGACAGGGGAGATTAACCGGGGAGCTGTTTTTT. Translating it yields CASSLTPGQGRLTGELFF.

The count of this clone is one. The V call is TRBV6-5, the J call TRBJ1-6; 7 bases map to TRBD1. V shed 6 bases, J shed 9 bases, and the junction held 8 bases outside the gene matches. The CDR3 extends over 14 amino acids. CDR1 MNHEY and CDR2 SVGAGI come from the germline V gene. The chain's CDR3 is CASRDTGQLSPLHF. The CDR3 DNA follows: TGTGCCAGCAGGGATACGGGACAGCTTTCACCCCTCCACTTT.

The V and J genes are TRBV27 and TRBJ2-3, with D unresolved. CDR3 length: 15 amino acids. Germline lookup yields CDR1 MNHEY and CDR2 SMNVEV (reference sequence). V shed 2 bases and J shed 1 base, with 10 bases lying between them. In DNA form, the CDR3 reads TGTGCCAGCAGTTTAGCCCCCCTACGCACAGATACGCAGTATTTT. This gives the protein CASSLAPLRTDTQYF.

This chain joins TRBV28 and TRBJ2-3; D not resolved. Trimming stripped 3 bases from V and 2 bases from J, with 3 bases between. Germline V CDR1 and CDR2: MDHEN, SYDVKM. This CDR3 region has 12 residues. Here the CDR3 reads CASSLTTDTQYF. CDR3 coding DNA: TGTGCCAGCAGTTTGACCACAGATACGCAGTATTTT.

This chain joins TRBV28 and TRBJ2-5; 7 bases align to TRBD1. Germline assignment: CDR1 MDHEN and CDR2 SYDVKM. After removal of 5 bases from V and 5 bases from J, the junction contained 14 bases not matched to a gene. The length of the CDR3 is 16 residues. Here the CDR3 DNA reads TGTGCCAGCAGTCCCCCGACAGGGCCGTTAGGGGAGACCCAGTACTTC. It codes for CASSPPTGPLGETQYF.

J is TRBJ1-1 and V is TRBV9; D unclear. The V end was cut by 0 bases, the J end by 1 base, with 4 bases between. CDR1 is SGDLS, CDR2 YYNGEE, per germline. CDR3 length: 13 residues. The CDR3 spells CASSVGANTEAFF. CDR3 coding DNA: TGTGCCAGCAGCGTAGGGGCGAACACTGAAGCTTTCTTT.

This chain's CDR3 is CASRPWGLYNEQFF. The CDR3 DNA sequence: TGTGCCAGCAGACCTTGGGGGCTGTACAATGAGCAGTTCTTC. The chain carries TRBV5-4 and TRBJ2-1; TRBD1 might be the D (6 bases). This CDR3 is 14 amino acids long. V lost 5 bases and J lost 4, with 13 bases in between. CDR1 SGHNT and CDR2 YYREEE come from the germline V gene (reference sequence).

The chain carries TRBV5-4 and TRBJ2-7, with D perhaps being TRBD1 or TRBD2 (5 bases each). Per germline, CDR1 SGHNT and CDR2 YYREEE (reference sequence). The CDR3 has 13 residues. Trimming took off 0 bases at V and 5 bases at J, with 9 bases between the two ends. For the CDR3, the DNA is TGTGCCAGCAGCTTGGGGGGGAACAACGAGCAGTACTTC. This gives the protein CASSLGGNNEQYF. The full variable domain, completed using reference TRBV5-4 and TRBJ2-7, is ETGVTQSPTHLIKTRGQQVTLRCSSQSGHNTVSWYQQALGQGPQFIFQYYREEENGRGNFPPRFSGLQFPNYSSELNVNALELDDSALYLCASSLGGNNEQYFGPGTRLTVT.

This clone was counted once. The chain employs TRBV5-1 and TRBJ2-2; 8 bases line up with TRBD1. The V and J ends lost 2 bases and 7 bases, in that order; junction bases with no gene match: 10. CDR1 and CDR2 (germline): SGHRS, YFSETQ. This CDR3 has 16 amino acids. The CDR3: CASSLEGQENVGELFF. The DNA of the CDR3 is TGCGCCAGCAGCTTAGAGGGACAGGAAAATGTCGGGGAGCTGTTTTTT.

The J gene is TRBJ2-1, the V gene TRBV5-5, with TRBD2 matching over 11 bases. Germline lookup yields CDR1 SGHKS and CDR2 YYEKEE (reference sequence). V gave up 4 bases and J gave up 8 bases; unmatched junction bases: 17. The CDR3 covers 18 residues. The CDR3 DNA reads as TGTGCCAGCAGCGATTGGACCTTAGCGGGGGGGCAGTATGATGAGCAGTTCTTC. Translation: CASSDWTLAGGQYDEQFF.

The chain combines TRBV5-1 with TRBJ1-3; 9 bases agree with TRBD1. The trim removed 4 bases at V and 2 bases at J, leaving 4 bases unmatched. CDR1 and CDR2 (germline): SGHRS, YFSETQ. The CDR3 spans 15 residues. The CDR3, as DNA: TGCGCCAGCAGCGGGGACAGGGTAACTGGAAACACCATATATTTT. The encoded protein is CASSGDRVTGNTIYF.